This T cell receptor beta chain was recorded in a study of blood T cell repertoires in COVID-19. Whole-study context: Samples representing acute and convalescent COVID-19 were sourced from the United States, Italy and Spain.

This clone was counted once. TCRdb keeps only in-frame clones here, not all; method: immunoSEQ multiplex PCR. The sample records about 280,000 clones, roughly 85% being singletons. In germline, CDR1 is MNHEY, CDR2 SMNVEV (reference sequence). CDR3 length: 15 amino acids. Trimming pared 5 bases from V and 0 bases from J, leaving 13 bases between. The chain employs TRBV27 and TRBJ1-2; a weak D match, TRBD1 (6 bases). The origin of this receptor is a man aged 45-65 years with active or convalescent COVID-19. What was sequenced was peripheral blood. The CDR3 coding sequence is TGTGCCAGCAGTCTCTCGACAGGAACTAACTATGGCTACACCTTC. This gives the protein CASSLSTGTNYGYTF.